The 26 T cell receptor beta chains given below trace back to one sample, sequenced in a study of blood T cells in healthy people across ages (dated by TCRdb to about 2015). Libraries were prepared through 5' RACE. Reads for this sample came from an Illumina HiSeq 2500. A second PCR of about 6 to 11 cycles was performed with a sample-barcoded 5' primer and a J-beta primer mix. TCRdb handled the public reads itself, with Q25 trimming in fastp and clone calling in MiXCR, and kept productive beta chains. CDR3 protein sequences are deduplicated, and each keeps its most common genes and DNA. The sample table contains around 1,000,000 distinct CDR3 sequences; only one count was recorded for roughly a quarter of them. Approximately 0.7% of the sample comes from the top ten. In addition, the sample was reused for a study of T cells of mothers and their children.

Sequenced input: blood. Source of these receptors: a girl aged 2 to 10 in good health.

The V call is TRBV12-3 or TRBV12-4, the J call TRBJ2-5, with 8 positions matching TRBD2. The CDR3 runs to 16 residues. The junction had 9 bases not matched to a gene; V was cut back by 1 base and J by 5 bases. The DNA for the CDR3 is TGTGCCAGCAGTTTAGAGGTTAGCGGGGTAGAGGAGACCCAGTACTTC. The encoded protein is CASSLEVSGVEETQYF.

The chain uses TRBV19 and TRBJ1-4, with D possibly TRBD1 on 6 matching bases. The ends were cut back, 7 bases at V and 7 bases at J, with 13 bases in the middle. The V gene's germline CDR1 is LNHDA and CDR2 SQIVND (reference sequence). This CDR3 is 13 amino acids long. CDR3 protein: CASNRVGGEKLFF. CDR3 coding DNA: TGTGCCAGTAACAGGGTCGGCGGTGAAAAACTGTTTTTT.

A few counts support this clonotype. The chain couples TRBV7-2 to TRBJ2-1, with 11 bases aligning to TRBD2. CDR1 SGHTA and CDR2 FQGNSA come from the germline V gene. The V gene end was trimmed by 4 bases and the J gene end by 9 bases; junction bases not matched to a gene: 5. This CDR3 has 14 amino acids. CDR3 sequence reads: CASSYSGRGSEQFF. The CDR3 nucleotides are TGTGCCAGCAGCTATAGCGGGAGGGGAAGTGAGCAGTTCTTC.

This clonotype was detected only a few times. The J gene is TRBJ2-3, the V gene TRBV28; D not resolved. CDR3 length: 16 amino acids. Between the trimmed V and J ends, which lost 3 bases and 2 bases, there was a span of 15 bases. Germline V CDR1 and CDR2: MDHEN, SYDVKM. Written as DNA, the CDR3 is TGTGCCAGCAGTTTTTTAAGGAAATCGGTCACAGATACGCAGTATTTT. Translation gives CASSFLRKSVTDTQYF.

J is TRBJ2-5 and V is TRBV7-8, with D maybe TRBD2 (6 bases). This CDR3 comprises 19 residues. V was clipped by 6 bases and J by 7 bases, with 33 bases between them. The germline CDR1 and CDR2 sequences are SGHVS and FQNEAQ. The CDR3 region is CASRLILVSSGGPWVTQYF. DNA of the CDR3: TGTGCCAGCAGGTTGATTTTGGTGAGTAGCGGCGGCCCCTGGGTGACCCAGTACTTC. Supplemented by reference TRBV7-8 and TRBJ2-5, the full variable domain reads GAGVSQSPRYKVAKRGQDVALRCDPISGHVSLFWYQQALGQGPEFLTYFQNEAQLDKSGLPSDRFFAERPEGSVSTLKIQRTQQEDSAVYLCASRLILVSSGGPWVTQYFGPGTRLLVL.

V and J are TRBV29-1 and TRBJ1-2; D might be TRBD1 (6 bases). This CDR3 contains 13 residues. Trimming removed 4 bases from V and 4 bases from J, with 13 bases in between. Per the germline V gene, CDR1 is SQVTM and CDR2 is ANQGSEA. CDR3 in DNA: TGCAGCGTTGTACAGGGAGGGGGCTATGGCTACACCTTC. Its translation: CSVVQGGGYGYTF.

This chain uses TRBV29-1 with TRBJ2-1; 9 positions agree with TRBD2. The germline CDR1 and CDR2 sequences are SQVTM and ANQGSEA. J gave up 1 base and V 4 bases, and 11 bases lay outside the gene matches. The CDR3 is 17 amino acids. This CDR3 is CSVAPSGIRESYNEQFF. CDR3 DNA: TGCAGCGTTGCTCCTAGCGGGATCAGGGAATCCTACAATGAGCAGTTCTTC.

In its sample, this clonotype was seen a few times. This rearrangement joins TRBV6-6 to TRBJ2-1; D tentatively fits TRBD1 or TRBD2 (6 bases each). V was clipped by 10 bases and J by 6 bases, with 13 bases between them. This CDR3 is 12 amino acids long. Germline CDR1 MNHNY, CDR2 SVGAGI (reference sequence). The DNA for the CDR3 is TGTGCCATACAGGGACTTGCCAATGAGCAGTTCTTC. Protein sequence: CAIQGLANEQFF.

This chain uses TRBV7-2 with TRBJ1-2; TRBD1 matches 7 bases. V was pared by 3 bases and J by 4 bases, with 5 bases of the junction left unmatched. CDR3 length equals 14 residues. Looked up from germline, CDR1 is SGHTA and CDR2 is FQGNSA. CDR3 sequence reads: CASSLGQLSYGYTF. The DNA for the CDR3 is TGTGCCAGCAGCTTGGGACAGCTCTCCTATGGCTACACCTTC. The whole variable domain, filled in from reference TRBV7-2 and TRBJ1-2, reads GAGVSQSPSNKVTEKGKDVELRCDPISGHTALYWYRQSLGQGLEFLIYFQGNSAPDKSGLPSDRFSAERTGGSVSTLTIQRTQQEDSAVYLCASSLGQLSYGYTFGSGTRLTVV.

This clonotype has just a few counts. V gene TRBV2 combines with J gene TRBJ1-2; no clear D. V shed 8 bases and J shed 8 bases, with 12 bases lying between them. The germline CDR1 and CDR2 sequences are SNHLY and FYNNEI. The CDR3 length is 11 residues. DNA of the CDR3: TGTGCCAGCTTGTGGTCTGGCGGCTACACCTTC. Protein: CASLWSGGYTF.

The rearrangement joins TRBV7-2 to TRBJ1-6, with TRBD1 as a possible D gene (5 bases). This CDR3 has 15 residues. Germline values: CDR1 SGHTA, CDR2 FQGNSA. Trimming removed 5 bases at V and 4 bases at J, with 12 bases between. CDR3 sequence (DNA): TGTGCCAGCAGCACGACAGCTGAATATAATTCACCCCTCCACTTT. It translates to CASSTTAEYNSPLHF.

Worth noting for this clonotype: No conserved phenylalanine or tryptophan is present at the end of the CDR3, so a read error is the likely explanation. V and J are TRBV27 and TRBJ1-1; 7 bases match TRBD1. The CDR3 has 13 amino acids. With V trimmed by 2 bases and J by 7 bases, 4 bases remained unmatched. CDR1 MNHEY and CDR2 SMNVEV come from the germline V gene (reference sequence). The CDR3 is CASSLGTANEAFL. CDR3 sequence (DNA): TGTGCCAGCAGTTTAGGGACAGCGAATGAAGCTTTCTTA.

There are a few counts of this clonotype. The V gene is TRBV15, the J gene TRBJ1-2; the match to TRBD1 covers 12 bases. J lost 8 bases, V lost 5 bases, and 12 bases had no gene match. Per the germline V gene, CDR1 is LNHNV and CDR2 is YYDKDF (reference sequence). The CDR3 spans 16 residues. CDR3 amino acids: CATSPMSPGTGGGYTF. CDR3 coding DNA: TGTGCCACCAGCCCCATGTCACCCGGGACAGGGGGCGGCTACACCTTC.

A few counts support this clonotype. V usage is TRBV5-6 and J usage is TRBJ1-1; D not certain. Between the trimmed V and J ends, which lost 10 bases and 1 base, there was a span of 17 bases. CDR3 length equals 14 residues. Germline V gene lookup returns CDR1 SGHDT and CDR2 YYEEEE. CDR3 in DNA: TGTGCCGCCTCGGGCCGGGAAGGGAACACTGAAGCTTTCTTT. It specifies CAASGREGNTEAFF.

The chain has TRBV7-9 and TRBJ1-1; D gene unclear. V lost 0 bases to trimming and J lost 8 bases, with 19 bases between them. Germline assignment: CDR1 SEHNR and CDR2 FQNEAQ (reference sequence). The length of the CDR3 is 16 residues. CDR3 sequence reads: CASSLARVGYRKEAFF. The CDR3 DNA sequence: TGTGCCAGCAGCTTAGCGCGGGTTGGTTACCGCAAAGAAGCTTTCTTT.

This clonotype was observed a few times. The rearrangement uses TRBV5-4 and TRBJ1-1; 7 bases fit TRBD1. V was clipped by 4 bases and J by 8 bases; unmatched bases: 8. This CDR3 has 13 amino acids. The V gene's germline CDR1 is SGHNT and CDR2 YYREEE (reference sequence). The CDR3 region is CASSTWDSGEAFF. The CDR3 bases are TGTGCCAGCAGCACCTGGGACAGTGGCGAAGCTTTCTTT.

This clonotype was counted between two and nine times. The chain combines TRBV7-6 with TRBJ2-7; D might be TRBD2 (5 bases). Germline-derived CDR1 and CDR2 are SGHVS and FNYEAQ. This CDR3 has 16 residues. V dropped 5 bases and J dropped 1 base, with 18 bases sitting between them. The CDR3: CASSELGVARSYEQYF. CDR3 coding DNA: TGTGCCAGCAGCGAATTGGGAGTAGCTCGGTCCTACGAGCAGTACTTC.

The chain carries TRBV6-5 and TRBJ1-1, with D possibly TRBD1 on 6 matching bases. The CDR3 loop spans 15 amino acids. Trimming left V 0 bases short and J 5 bases short, with 13 bases between. The germline V gene has CDR1 MNHEY and CDR2 SVGAGI. The DNA of the CDR3 is TGTGCCAGCAGTTACTCACCCGGGGGCCATACTGAAGCTTTCTTT. Translation: CASSYSPGGHTEAFF.

The V call is TRBV5-6, the J call TRBJ1-1; 8 bases are shared with TRBD1. Germline loops: CDR1 SGHDT, CDR2 YYEEEE. V lost 0 bases, J lost 4 bases, and 2 bases stayed unmatched. This CDR3 contains 14 residues. The CDR3 loop reads CASSLETGGTEAFF. CDR3 nucleotides: TGTGCCAGCAGCTTGGAAACAGGGGGCACTGAAGCTTTCTTT. Drawing the rest from reference TRBV5-6 and TRBJ1-1, the complete variable domain is DAGVTQSPTHLIKTRGQQVTLRCSPKSGHDTVSWYQQALGQGPQFIFQYYEEEERQRGNFPDRFSGHQFPNYSSELNVNALLLGDSALYLCASSLETGGTEAFFGQGTRLTVV.

The chain couples TRBV5-5 to TRBJ2-5, with D maybe TRBD2 (5 bases). The J call may be faulty, since TRBJ2-1 better matches the DNA end. This CDR3 has 14 amino acids. Germline lookup yields CDR1 SGHKS and CDR2 YYEKEE (reference sequence). CDR3 region: CASSSLDWKDEQFF. In DNA, the CDR3 is TGTGCCAGCAGCTCGCTGGACTGGAAGGATGAGCAGTTCTTC.

This clonotype has only a few counts. Germline and junction disagree at one end, which may indicate a read error. The chain employs TRBV6-5 and TRBJ1-2; 8 nucleotides line up with TRBD1. The CDR3 is 17 amino acids. Germline CDR1 and CDR2: MNHEY and SVGAGI. The DNA of the CDR3 is TGTGCCAGCGGTTACGGCGGGGTTTATTTGGACAGGGACGGCTACACCTTC. This gives the protein CASGYGGVYLDRDGYTF.

There are a few counts of this clonotype. The V call is TRBV7-3, the J call TRBJ2-1; tentatively, D is TRBD1 or TRBD2 (6 bases each). V lost 5 bases to trimming and J lost 8 bases, with 13 bases between them. Germline CDR1 and CDR2: SGHTA and FQGTGA. The CDR3 is made up of 13 amino acids. The CDR3 here is CASSPLGGDEQFF. DNA of the CDR3: TGTGCCAGCAGCCCGTTGGGGGGCGATGAGCAGTTCTTC.

The J gene is TRBJ2-7, the V gene TRBV7-2; D possibly corresponds to TRBD1 (6 bases). V lost 5 bases and J lost 6, with 14 bases in between. CDR1 and CDR2 from the germline V gene are SGHTA and FQGNSA. The CDR3 loop spans 13 amino acids. CDR3 residues: CASSTWTAREQYF. The CDR3 DNA reads as TGTGCCAGCAGCACTTGGACAGCACGCGAGCAGTACTTC.

This clonotype was counted only a few times. V usage is TRBV20-1 and J usage is TRBJ2-5; 13 nucleotides agree with TRBD2. The J call could be wrong; TRBJ2-7 is a better fit for the DNA end. The CDR3 has 12 residues. Germline V gene sequence: CDR1 DFQATT, CDR2 SNEGSKA (reference sequence). CDR3 nucleotide sequence: TGCAGTGGGACTAGCGGGAGTTACGAGCAGTACTTC. Amino acid sequence: CSGTSGSYEQYF.

This clonotype was detected only a few times. Since a much larger clone is just one base distant, this may be a read error. The V gene is TRBV5-1, the J gene TRBJ2-5, with 13 bases matching TRBD2. V was pared by 4 bases and J by 4 bases, with 4 bases of the junction left unmatched. Germline CDR1 is SGHRS and CDR2 is YFSETQ. This CDR3 has 15 residues. The CDR3 region is CASSPGLAGRETQYF. Here the CDR3 DNA reads TGCGCCAGCAGCCCGGGACTAGCGGGACGAGAGACCCAGTACTTC.

The V gene is TRBV15, the J gene TRBJ1-2; 7 bases line up with TRBD1. The germline V gene encodes CDR1 LNHNV and CDR2 YYDKDF (reference sequence). This CDR3 is built from 12 residues. After removal of 4 bases from V and 4 bases from J, the junction contained 0 bases not matched to a gene. CDR3 residues: CATSNRGYGYTF. The CDR3 bases are TGTGCCACCAGCAACAGGGGCTATGGCTACACCTTC.